Following are 22 T cell receptor beta chains from one sample sequenced in a study of T-cell reconstitution after alpha-beta-depleted transplantation in children. This sample's TCRbeta library carried unique molecular identifier barcodes. TCRdb independently ran MiXCR on the PCR reads; one entry per CDR3 protein. Here the sample spans some 600,000 distinct CDR3 sequences, roughly 15% being singletons. This specimen was PBMCs from the stem cell graft donor, taken from the stem cell graft. These receptors were collected from a human donor who donated a stem cell graft to a child with acute myeloid leukemia.

The rearrangement uses TRBV7-9 and TRBJ2-5, with TRBD2 matching 12 bases. J was trimmed by 5 bases and V by 3 bases; bases with no gene match: 7. The CDR3 is 16 residues long. Germline V gene sequence: CDR1 SEHNR, CDR2 FQNEAQ (reference sequence). The CDR3 region has the DNA TGTGCCAGCAGCTTCAGCCTAGCGGGGGGGCCCGAGACCCAGTACTTC. Protein: CASSFSLAGGPETQYF.

This clonotype occurred a few times. The CDR3 protein is CASSPRDGGRGGEQFF. The CDR3 region has the DNA TGTGCCAGCAGCCCAAGGGATGGGGGGCGTGGGGGTGAGCAGTTCTTC. V and J are TRBV7-8 and TRBJ2-1; D may correspond to TRBD1 or TRBD2 (6 bases each). Trimming took off 5 bases at V and 9 bases at J, with 23 bases between the two ends. Germline V CDR1 and CDR2: SGHVS, FQNEAQ. This CDR3 is 16 amino acids long.

As DNA, the CDR3 is TGTGCCAGCTCACCAGAGACAGGGGAATCAGATACGCAGTATTTT. Translation gives CASSPETGESDTQYF. The V and J genes are TRBV18 and TRBJ2-3; 8 positions match TRBD1. CDR3 size: 15 residues. The germline V gene has CDR1 KGHSH and CDR2 LQKENI. J lost 4 bases, V lost 2 bases, and 5 bases had no gene match.

V gene TRBV5-1 combines with J gene TRBJ1-2; D might be TRBD1 (5 bases). CDR3 length: 16 amino acids. Germline V CDR1 and CDR2: SGHRS, YFSETQ. The V end was cut by 0 bases, the J end by 4 bases, with 16 bases between. The CDR3 protein is CASSLEGLVGGYGYTF. CDR3 nucleotide sequence: TGCGCCAGCAGCTTGGAGGGACTCGTCGGAGGCTATGGCTACACCTTC.

This clonotype has more than one count but fewer than ten. The chain uses TRBV12-3 or TRBV12-4 and TRBJ1-1; 9 bases line up with TRBD1. This CDR3 spans 16 amino acids. V was pared by 2 bases and J by 2 bases, with 6 bases of the junction left unmatched. CDR3 residues: CASSLYGGQGNTEAFF. In DNA, the CDR3 is TGTGCCAGCAGTTTATATGGGGGACAGGGAAACACTGAAGCTTTCTTT.

The gene calls are TRBV7-9 and TRBJ2-1, with D maybe TRBD2 (5 bases). The germline gives CDR1 SEHNR, CDR2 FQNEAQ (reference sequence). The V and J ends lost 1 base and 2 bases respectively, with 9 bases between them. The CDR3 covers 15 residues. CDR3 bases: TGTGCCAGCAGCTTAGACAAGCGGACCTACAATGAGCAGTTCTTC. This translates into CASSLDKRTYNEQFF. Filled out from reference TRBV7-9 and TRBJ2-1, the complete variable domain reads DTGVSQNPRHKITKRGQNVTFRCDPISEHNRLYWYRQTLGQGPEFLTYFQNEAQLEKSRLLSDRFSAERPKGSFSTLEIQRTEQGDSAMYLCASSLDKRTYNEQFFGPGTRLTVL.

This clonotype was detected only a few times. The chain carries TRBV7-2 and TRBJ1-2; 9 bases match TRBD1. The CDR3 is made up of 15 amino acids. V lost 4 bases, J lost 1 base, and 4 bases stayed unmatched. CDR1 is SGHTA, CDR2 FQGNSA, per germline. The CDR3 region is CASSSRDRVNYGYTF. In DNA form, the CDR3 reads TGTGCCAGCAGCTCTCGGGACAGGGTTAACTATGGCTACACCTTC.

At least ten counts were recorded for this clonotype. The DNA of the CDR3 is TGCAGCGTTAGACAGGGGGACACTGAAGCTTTCTTT. Translating it yields CSVRQGDTEAFF. V usage is TRBV29-1 and J usage is TRBJ1-1; TRBD1 aligns across 9 bases. CDR1 SQVTM and CDR2 ANQGSEA come from the germline V gene. The J segment lost 3 bases and the V segment lost 5 bases, leaving 1 base of the junction unmatched. This CDR3 has 12 amino acids.

On this clonotype itself: This may arise from a read error, as a much more abundant clone is one base away. J is TRBJ2-3 and V is TRBV29-1; maybe TRBD2 (6 bases). Trimming stripped 6 bases from V and 2 bases from J, with 15 bases between. CDR3 length: 14 residues. Germline V lookup: CDR1 SQVTM, CDR2 ANQGSEA. The DNA for the CDR3 is TGCAGCGTGGGGAGGCAGGGTGTCACAGATACGCAGTATTTT. This gives the protein CSVGRQGVTDTQYF.

In its sample, this clonotype was seen many times. The chain recombines TRBV12-3 or TRBV12-4 with TRBJ1-2; D possibly corresponds to TRBD1 (6 bases). The CDR3 contains 15 residues. The V and J ends lost 11 bases and 4 bases respectively, with 23 bases between them. Written as DNA, the CDR3 is TGTGCCCTCAGGTTGAGGGGGGCGGAAGGCTATGGCTACACCTTC. Translated, it gives CALRLRGAEGYGYTF.

This clonotype showed up many times. CDR3 coding DNA: TGTGCCAGCAGCATAGGGACAGGGGAAGCCTACGAGCAGTACTTC. This encodes CASSIGTGEAYEQYF. This rearrangement joins TRBV7-2 to TRBJ2-7, with TRBD1 matching 10 bases. This CDR3 has 15 amino acids. Germline V gene lookup returns CDR1 SGHTA and CDR2 FQGNSA. The junction had 6 bases not matched to a gene; V was cut back by 5 bases and J by 2 bases.

This clonotype was seen ten or more times. This chain connects TRBV12-3 or TRBV12-4 to TRBJ2-7; D may correspond to TRBD1 or TRBD2 (5 bases each). With 6 bases removed from V and 2 bases from J, the gap between germline ends came to 11 bases. CDR3 length: 13 amino acids. CDR3 in amino acids: CASSTEGPYEQYV. DNA for the CDR3: TGTGCCAGCAGCACCGAGGGACCCTACGAGCAGTACGTC.

The chain carries TRBV9 and TRBJ1-2; the D gene is possibly TRBD1 (5 bases). Germline CDR1 and CDR2: SGDLS and YYNGEE. V dropped 0 bases and J dropped 5 bases, with 14 bases sitting between them. The CDR3 loop spans 15 amino acids. The CDR3 DNA follows: TGTGCCAGCAGCGTAGATGGCAGGGCGCGGTATGGCTACACCTTC. It encodes CASSVDGRARYGYTF. Full variable domain (missing parts from reference TRBV9 and TRBJ1-2): DSGVTQTPKHLITATGQRVTLRCSPRSGDLSVYWYQQSLDQGLQFLIQYYNGEERAKGNILERFSAQQFPDLHSELNLSSLELGDSALYFCASSVDGRARYGYTFGSGTRLTVV.

This clonotype was detected ten times or more. The chain recombines TRBV20-1 with TRBJ1-5, with 8 bases that match TRBD1. There are 15 residues in the CDR3. Germline loops: CDR1 DFQATT, CDR2 SNEGSKA (reference sequence). Trimming took 3 bases from V and 5 from J; bases not matched to a gene: 9. The CDR3 loop is CSASEAGGRHQPQHF. DNA for the CDR3: TGCAGTGCTAGTGAGGCAGGGGGCAGACATCAGCCCCAGCATTTT.

This clonotype was counted at least ten times. The V call is TRBV20-1, the J call TRBJ2-7; TRBD2 matches at 12 bases. The CDR3 loop spans 17 amino acids. In germline, CDR1 is DFQATT, CDR2 SNEGSKA (reference sequence). The ends lost 0 bases at V and 1 base at J; junction bases unmatched: 7. CDR3 DNA sequence: TGCAGTGCTAGAGATATCCTAGCGGGGGGGTCGTCCTACGAGCAGTACTTC. It is translated as CSARDILAGGSSYEQYF.

About this clonotype: A much larger clone differs from this one at a single base, so this may be a read error. The chain recombines TRBV7-2 with TRBJ2-3, with 12 bases that match TRBD2. The CDR3 is 17 residues long. Germline V gene sequence: CDR1 SGHTA, CDR2 FQGNSA. CDR3 residues: CASCLRLAGGMYDTQYF. The DNA for the CDR3 is TGTGCCAGCTGCTTAAGGCTAGCGGGGGGGATGTACGATACGCAGTATTTT.

This clonotype showed up many times. The rearrangement links TRBV10-3 to TRBJ2-7; possibly TRBD1 for D (6 bases). CDR3 size: 16 residues. Germline CDR1 and CDR2: ENHRY and SYGVKD. The V end lost 0 bases, the J end lost 6 bases, and 18 bases lay between the germline ends. The CDR3 is CAISESFLTGLSEQYV. CDR3 DNA sequence: TGTGCCATCAGTGAGTCCTTCTTAACAGGGTTATCCGAGCAGTACGTC.

The CDR3 nucleotides are TGTGCCAGCAGTTTGAGGAGGCAGCGGACAGATACGCAGTATTTT. Amino acid sequence: CASSLRRQRTDTQYF. The rearrangement joins TRBV12-3 or TRBV12-4 to TRBJ2-3; D perhaps matches TRBD2 (5 bases). This CDR3 has 15 residues. Trimming took 3 bases from V and 3 from J, leaving 13 bases between them.

This clonotype was seen ten or more times. The chain employs TRBV6-5 and TRBJ2-3; perhaps TRBD2 as D (6 bases). The CDR3 totals 17 residues. Germline assignment: CDR1 MNHEY and CDR2 SVGAGI. The V end was cut by 5 bases, the J end by 1 base, with 19 bases between. The CDR3 here is CASSPRNLGLGTDTQYF. CDR3 bases: TGTGCCAGCAGTCCTCGAAACCTGGGACTCGGCACAGATACGCAGTATTTT.

The CDR3 DNA is TGCGCCAGCAGCTCCTTCGCGGGGGAACCTACGCAGTATTTT. Encoded protein: CASSSFAGEPTQYF. The chain employs TRBV5-1 and TRBJ2-3; TRBD2 matches at 7 bases. V lost 3 bases, J lost 8 bases, and 9 bases stayed unmatched. Per germline, CDR1 SGHRS and CDR2 YFSETQ. This CDR3 has 14 residues.

The V call is TRBV20-1, the J call TRBJ1-1; no firm D call. The V and J ends lost 3 bases and 4 bases respectively, with 21 bases between them. Looked up from germline, CDR1 is DFQATT and CDR2 is SNEGSKA (reference sequence). The CDR3 contains 16 residues. This chain's CDR3 is CSASTRNLLAATEAFF. The CDR3 DNA reads as TGCAGTGCTAGCACCCGCAACCTCCTGGCAGCCACTGAAGCTTTCTTT.

In its sample, this clonotype was seen once. This chain connects TRBV27 to TRBJ2-7; TRBD1 might be the D (6 bases). With 3 bases removed from V and 4 bases from J, the gap between germline ends came to 13 bases. The CDR3 consists of 14 residues. From germline, CDR1 is MNHEY and CDR2 SMNVEV (reference sequence). The CDR3 bases are TGTGCCAGCAGTTTGGGCAGGGGATATTACGAGCAGTACTTC. This encodes CASSLGRGYYEQYF.